Presented here are 20 T cell receptor beta chains from one specimen sequenced in a study of T cells in Graves' hyperthyroidism and ophthalmopathy. RNA transcripts served as the template for amplifying TCR beta CDR3 regions. RT-PCR in the first round (using the HTBI primer set) targeted the TCR CDR3. MiXCR was run by TCRdb on the multiplex PCR reads, yielding one entry per CDR3 protein. The sample includes under 650,000 distinct CDR3 sequences, about 16% of them seen just once. Sequencing was carried out using blood. The source is a woman aged 25-40 years with Graves' hyperthyroidism.

This clonotype turned up a few times. Being one base from a much bigger clone, this may be a read error. V usage is TRBV28 and J usage is TRBJ2-7; TRBD2 agrees at 8 bases. Germline CDR1 is MDHEN and CDR2 is SYDVKM. The CDR3 runs to 17 residues. The chain's CDR3 is CANSPRPLAGPSYEQYF. The DNA of the CDR3 is TGTGCCAACAGTCCCCGCCCTCTAGCGGGTCCCTCCTACGAGCAGTACTTC.

This clonotype was counted a few times. One base away lies a much larger clone, so this may be a sequencing read error. The chain uses TRBV2 and TRBJ2-3; D possibly uses TRBD1 or TRBD2 (5 bases each). V dropped 4 bases and J dropped 2 bases, with 7 bases sitting between them. The CDR3 has 13 residues. Germline CDR1 reads SNHLY; CDR2 reads FYNNEI. The CDR3 loop is CASSGGDTDTQYF. The CDR3 DNA is TGTGCCAGCAGTGGAGGGGACACAGATACGCAGTATTTT.

There are many counts of this clonotype. The CDR3 nucleotides read TGTGCCAGCTCACAAGGGGACACCTACGAGCAGTACTTC. Its protein product is CASSQGDTYEQYF. The chain employs TRBV18 and TRBJ2-7, with D possibly TRBD1 on 6 matching bases. V was shortened by 4 bases and J by 2 bases, with 9 bases between the two germline ends. The CDR3 has 13 residues. CDR1 is KGHSH, CDR2 LQKENI, per germline.

The CDR3 DNA is TGTGCTAGTGGCCCCTCGGGGCGGGAGTTTTTTGGCGGGGAGCTGTTTTTT. Amino acids: CASGPSGREFFGGELFF. This chain connects TRBV12-5 to TRBJ2-2; 7 bases agree with TRBD2. The V gene end was trimmed by 6 bases and the J gene end by 7 bases; junction bases not matched to a gene: 17. Germline CDR1 and CDR2: LGHNT and FRNRAP. There are 17 residues in the CDR3.

This clonotype was counted ten times or more. J is TRBJ2-5 and V is TRBV7-2, with D tentatively TRBD1 (6 bases). CDR3 length equals 14 residues. Trimming left V 5 bases short and J 4 bases short, with 14 bases between. Germline V lookup: CDR1 SGHTA, CDR2 FQGNSA. The CDR3 loop reads CASSDPRGSETQYF. CDR3 DNA sequence: TGTGCCAGCAGCGACCCGAGGGGGTCAGAGACCCAGTACTTC.

This clonotype turned up a few times. The CDR3 loop reads CSAIGRGARNQPQHF. In DNA form, the CDR3 reads TGCAGTGCTATCGGTCGGGGGGCGCGCAATCAGCCCCAGCATTTT. The V and J genes are TRBV20-1 and TRBJ1-5, with D perhaps TRBD1 (6 bases). The V end was cut by 4 bases, the J end by 2 bases, with 15 bases between. The CDR3 runs 15 residues. The germline V gene encodes CDR1 DFQATT and CDR2 SNEGSKA (reference sequence).

This clonotype appeared many times. The chain recombines TRBV11-2 with TRBJ2-7; 7 bases fit TRBD1. The V and J ends lost 4 bases and 3 bases, in that order; junction bases with no gene match: 6. In germline, CDR1 is SGHAT, CDR2 FQNNGV. CDR3 length: 14 amino acids. CDR3 protein: CASSSPAGGYEQYF. CDR3 in DNA: TGTGCCAGCAGCTCCCCGGCAGGGGGCTACGAGCAGTACTTC.

In this sample, this clonotype turned up a few times. The rearrangement links TRBV6-1 to TRBJ2-1, with D maybe TRBD1 (5 bases). Between the trimmed V and J ends, which lost 6 bases and 10 bases, there was a span of 16 bases. Germline CDR1 MNHNS, CDR2 SASEGT. The CDR3 contains 13 residues. Here the CDR3 reads CASSLDLKGEQFF. The CDR3 nucleotides are TGTGCCAGCAGCCTGGACCTTAAGGGGGAGCAGTTCTTC.

The table lists this clonotype with a few counts. The chain recombines TRBV19 with TRBJ1-3, with D unresolved. CDR1 is LNHDA, CDR2 SQIVND, per germline (reference sequence). CDR3 length: 15 residues. V was clipped by 3 bases and J by 0 bases, with 9 bases between them. The CDR3 sequence is CASSIYESSGNTIYF. The CDR3 coding sequence is TGTGCCAGTAGTATCTACGAGAGCTCTGGAAACACCATATATTTT. The variable domain in full, completed from reference TRBV19 and TRBJ1-3, reads DGGITQSPKYLFRKEGQNVTLSCEQNLNHDAMYWYRQDPGQGLRLIYYSQIVNDFQKGDIAEGYSVSREKKESFPLTVTSAQKNPTAFYLCASSIYESSGNTIYFGEGSWLTVV.

In this sample, this clonotype turned up many times. The gene calls are TRBV7-2 and TRBJ2-1; 7 bases line up with TRBD2. Germline-derived CDR1 and CDR2 are SGHTA and FQGNSA. The CDR3 is made up of 14 amino acids. After removal of 1 base from V and 10 bases from J, the junction contained 7 bases not matched to a gene. The CDR3 DNA reads as TGTGCCAGCAGCTTAGAGCGGGATTCGCGGGAGCAGTTCTTC. Its translation: CASSLERDSREQFF.

This clonotype was seen many times. The genes are TRBV12-3 or TRBV12-4 and TRBJ2-5; D call uncertain. CDR3 length: 13 amino acids. Between the trimmed V and J ends, which lost 8 bases and 5 bases, there was a span of 15 bases. The CDR3 region is CASGRQGWETQYF. CDR3 coding DNA: TGTGCCAGCGGCAGACAAGGTTGGGAGACCCAGTACTTC.

This clonotype is a singleton in its sample. V gene TRBV24-1 combines with J gene TRBJ2-3, with TRBD2 matching over 7 bases. J gave up 1 base and V 6 bases, and 6 bases lay outside the gene matches. Per germline, CDR1 KGHDR and CDR2 SFDVKD. This CDR3 has 15 amino acids. The CDR3 DNA reads TGTGCCACCAGTTCAGCGAGCGGGGGCACAGATACGCAGTATTTT. This translates into CATSSASGGTDTQYF.

This clonotype has at least ten counts. This chain connects TRBV28 to TRBJ2-2; D not resolved. The CDR3 is 14 amino acids. Between the trimmed V and J ends, which lost 2 bases and 4 bases, there was a span of 8 bases. Germline values: CDR1 MDHEN, CDR2 SYDVKM. The CDR3 sequence: CASSLAVLTGELFF. In DNA, the CDR3 is TGTGCCAGCAGTTTAGCGGTTCTCACCGGGGAGCTGTTTTTT.

This clonotype was observed a few times. The rearrangement uses TRBV6-5 and TRBJ1-2; the D gene is possibly TRBD1 (5 bases). The V and J ends lost 0 bases and 1 base respectively, with 12 bases between them. The CDR3 runs 16 residues. CDR1 and CDR2 (germline): MNHEY, SVGAGI. The DNA of the CDR3 is TGTGCCAGCAGTTACTCGCGACAGCTATTTAACTATGGCTACACCTTC. Encoded protein: CASSYSRQLFNYGYTF.

The sample holds many counts of this clonotype. The chain joins TRBV7-3 to TRBJ2-3, with TRBD2 matching 7 bases. The CDR3 covers 14 residues. CDR1 SGHTA and CDR2 FQGTGA come from the germline V gene. The V gene end was trimmed by 5 bases and the J gene end by 1 base; junction bases not matched to a gene: 3. CDR3 sequence reads: CASSRGRGTDTQYF. The CDR3 coding sequence is TGTGCCAGCAGCCGCGGGAGAGGCACAGATACGCAGTATTTT.

Ten or more counts support this clonotype. The rearrangement joins TRBV7-2 to TRBJ2-7; D ambiguous. The V end was cut by 4 bases, the J end by 2 bases, with 3 bases between. Germline values: CDR1 SGHTA, CDR2 FQGNSA. CDR3 length: 11 amino acids. CDR3 in amino acids: CASSSAYEQYF. CDR3 nucleotides: TGTGCCAGCAGCTCCGCCTACGAGCAGTACTTC.

This clonotype has ten or more counts. The chain has TRBV30 and TRBJ1-3; D not resolved. V was shortened by 5 bases and J by 3 bases, with 11 bases between the two germline ends. CDR3 length equals 13 residues. The germline V gene has CDR1 GTSNPN and CDR2 SVGIG (reference sequence). CDR3: CAWGSVFGNTIYF. CDR3 bases: TGTGCCTGGGGCTCCGTGTTTGGAAACACCATATATTTT. Variable domain in full (rest from reference TRBV30 and TRBJ1-3): SQTIHQWPATLVQPVGSPLSLECTVEGTSNPNLYWYRQAAGRGLQLLFYSVGIGQISSEVPQNLSASRPQDRQFILSSKKLLLSDSGFYLCAWGSVFGNTIYFGEGSWLTVV.

This clonotype was picked up many times. V gene TRBV20-1 combines with J gene TRBJ1-5; D call uncertain. CDR1 is DFQATT, CDR2 SNEGSKA, per germline (reference sequence). The CDR3 is 16 residues long. V was shortened by 2 bases and J by 1 base, with 15 bases between the two germline ends. The CDR3: CSARFRGDLSNQPQHF. The CDR3 DNA sequence: TGCAGTGCTAGATTTCGGGGAGATCTAAGCAATCAGCCCCAGCATTTT.

The V and J genes are TRBV28 and TRBJ2-5; the match to TRBD2 covers 14 bases. The length of the CDR3 is 16 residues. With V trimmed by 7 bases and J by 3 bases, 7 bases remained unmatched. Germline assignment: CDR1 MDHEN and CDR2 SYDVKM. The CDR3 is CASNPLGLAGEETQYF. The DNA of the CDR3 is TGTGCCAGCAACCCACTGGGACTAGCGGGAGAAGAGACCCAGTACTTC.

Only a few counts were recorded for this clonotype. The chain is built from TRBV27 and TRBJ2-5, with D perhaps TRBD1 or TRBD2 (6 bases each). The CDR3 runs to 13 residues. Trimming cost V 5 bases and J 5 bases, with 12 bases left between them. The V gene's germline CDR1 is MNHEY and CDR2 SMNVEV (reference sequence). This CDR3 reads CASSNEGGETQYF. CDR3 DNA: TGTGCCAGCAGTAATGAGGGGGGCGAGACCCAGTACTTC.